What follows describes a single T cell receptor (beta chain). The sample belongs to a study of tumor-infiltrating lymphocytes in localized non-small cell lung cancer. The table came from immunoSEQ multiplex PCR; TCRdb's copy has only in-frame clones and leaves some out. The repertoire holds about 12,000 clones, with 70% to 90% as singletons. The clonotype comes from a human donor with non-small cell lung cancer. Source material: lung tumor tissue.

The DNA for the CDR3 is TGTGCCATCAGTGAGGGAGGGACCTTCACAGATACGCAGTATTTT. Its protein is CAISEGGTFTDTQYF. The chain has TRBV10-3 and TRBJ2-3; D is possibly TRBD2 (6 bases). With 2 bases removed from V and 2 bases from J, the gap between germline ends came to 11 bases. CDR3 length: 15 amino acids. From germline, CDR1 is ENHRY and CDR2 SYGVKD.